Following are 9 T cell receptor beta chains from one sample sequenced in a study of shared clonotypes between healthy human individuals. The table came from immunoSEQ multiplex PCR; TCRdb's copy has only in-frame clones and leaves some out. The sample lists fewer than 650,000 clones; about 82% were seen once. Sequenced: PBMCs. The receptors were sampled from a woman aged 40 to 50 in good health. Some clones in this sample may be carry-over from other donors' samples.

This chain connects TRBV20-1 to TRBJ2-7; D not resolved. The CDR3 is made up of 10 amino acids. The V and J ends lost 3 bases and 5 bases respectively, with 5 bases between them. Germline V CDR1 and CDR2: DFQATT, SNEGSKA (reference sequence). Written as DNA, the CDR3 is TGCAGTGCTAGCTTGGACGAGCAGTACTTC. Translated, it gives CSASLDEQYF.

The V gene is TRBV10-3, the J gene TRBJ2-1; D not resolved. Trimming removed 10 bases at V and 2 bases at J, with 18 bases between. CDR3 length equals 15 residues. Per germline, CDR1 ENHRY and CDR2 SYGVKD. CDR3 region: CASLIGQGTYNEQFF. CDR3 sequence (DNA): TGTGCCAGCTTGATCGGGCAAGGGACCTACAATGAGCAGTTCTTC.

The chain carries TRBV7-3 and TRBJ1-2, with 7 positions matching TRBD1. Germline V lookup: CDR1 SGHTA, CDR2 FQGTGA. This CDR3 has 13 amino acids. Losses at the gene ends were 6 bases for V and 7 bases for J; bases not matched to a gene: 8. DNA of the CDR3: TGTGCCAGCAGTCCCTACAGGGGAGGTGGCTACACCTTC. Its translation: CASSPYRGGGYTF.

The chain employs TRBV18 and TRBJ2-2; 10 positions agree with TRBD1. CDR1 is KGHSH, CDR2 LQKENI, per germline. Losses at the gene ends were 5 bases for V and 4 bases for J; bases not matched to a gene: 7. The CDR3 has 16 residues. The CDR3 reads CASSDPRDRGTGELFF. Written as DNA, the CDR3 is TGTGCCAGCTCAGATCCCCGGGACAGGGGCACCGGGGAGCTGTTTTTT.

CDR3 DNA sequence: TGTGCCAGCAGCCAAGGGACAGGTACACTCGCTTTCTTT. Translating it yields CASSQGTGTLAFF. The chain carries TRBV16 and TRBJ1-1, with TRBD1 matching 8 bases. The germline CDR1 and CDR2 sequences are KGHSY and FQNENV. Unmatched junction bases numbered 7, after V lost 2 bases and J lost 11 bases. The CDR3 is made up of 13 amino acids. The full variable domain, its missing parts supplied by reference TRBV16 and TRBJ1-1, is GEEVAQTPKHLVRGEGQKAKLYCAPIKGHSYVFWYQQVLKNEFKFLISFQNENVFDETGMPKERFSAKCLPNSPCSLEIQATKLEDSAVYFCASSQGTGTLAFFGQGTRLTVV.

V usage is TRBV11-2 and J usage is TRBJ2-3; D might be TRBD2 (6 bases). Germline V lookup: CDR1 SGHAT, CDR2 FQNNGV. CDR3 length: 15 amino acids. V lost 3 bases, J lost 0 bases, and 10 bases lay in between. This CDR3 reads CASSLERVSTDTQYF. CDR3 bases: TGTGCCAGCAGCTTGGAGCGGGTTAGCACAGATACGCAGTATTTT.

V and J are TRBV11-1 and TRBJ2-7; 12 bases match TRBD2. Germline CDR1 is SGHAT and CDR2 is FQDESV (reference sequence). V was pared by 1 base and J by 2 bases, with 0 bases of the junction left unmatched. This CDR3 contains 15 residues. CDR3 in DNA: TGTGCCAGCAGCTTAGGGACTAGCGGGACCTACGAGCAGTACTTC. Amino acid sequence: CASSLGTSGTYEQYF.

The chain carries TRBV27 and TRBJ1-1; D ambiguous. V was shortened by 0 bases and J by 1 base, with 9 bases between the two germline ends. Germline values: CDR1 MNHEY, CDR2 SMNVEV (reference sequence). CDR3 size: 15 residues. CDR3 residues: CASSLSSSGNTEAFF. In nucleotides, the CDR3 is TGTGCCAGCAGTTTATCTTCCTCCGGGAACACTGAAGCTTTCTTT.

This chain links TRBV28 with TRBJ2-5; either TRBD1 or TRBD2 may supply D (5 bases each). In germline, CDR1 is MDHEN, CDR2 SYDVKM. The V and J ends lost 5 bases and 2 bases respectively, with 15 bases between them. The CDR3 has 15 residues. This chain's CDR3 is CASSQWGRTQETQYF. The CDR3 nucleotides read TGTGCCAGCAGTCAGTGGGGACGGACTCAAGAGACCCAGTACTTC.